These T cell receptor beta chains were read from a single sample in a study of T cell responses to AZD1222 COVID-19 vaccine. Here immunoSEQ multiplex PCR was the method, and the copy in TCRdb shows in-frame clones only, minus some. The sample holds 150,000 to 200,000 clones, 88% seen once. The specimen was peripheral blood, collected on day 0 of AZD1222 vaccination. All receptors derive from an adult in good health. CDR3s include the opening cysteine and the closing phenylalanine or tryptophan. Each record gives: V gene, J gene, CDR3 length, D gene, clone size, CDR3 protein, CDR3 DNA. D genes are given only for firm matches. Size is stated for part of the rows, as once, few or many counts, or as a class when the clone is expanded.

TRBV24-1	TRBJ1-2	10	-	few	CATTGRGYTF	TGTGCCACCACTGGTCGTGGCTACACCTTC
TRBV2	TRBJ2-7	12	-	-	CASSESWREQYF	TGTGCCAGCAGTGAATCTTGGCGTGAGCAGTACTTC
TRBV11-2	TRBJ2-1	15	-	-	CASSLFTGGGNEQFF	TGTGCCAGCAGCTTATTTACAGGTGGGGGGAATGAGCAGTTCTTC
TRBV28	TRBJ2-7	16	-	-	CASSPWGTTASYEQYF	TGTGCCAGCAGCCCGTGGGGTACCACGGCATCCTACGAGCAGTACTTC
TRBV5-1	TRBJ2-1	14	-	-	CASSLEGGYNEQFF	TGCGCCAGCAGCTTGGAGGGCGGCTACAATGAGCAGTTCTTC
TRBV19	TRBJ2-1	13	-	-	CASSLGSRNEQFF	TGTGCCAGTAGTCTGGGGTCAAGGAATGAGCAGTTCTTC
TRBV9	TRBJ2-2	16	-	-	CASSAEGRPNTGELFF	TGTGCCAGCAGCGCAGAAGGACGACCGAACACCGGGGAGCTGTTTTTT
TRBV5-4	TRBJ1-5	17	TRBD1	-	CASSLSRGMYSNQPQHF	TGTGCCAGCAGCTTGTCCAGGGGGATGTATAGCAATCAGCCCCAGCATTTT
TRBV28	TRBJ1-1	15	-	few	CASSLPTGQTTEAFF	TGTGCCAGCAGTTTGCCAACAGGGCAGACCACTGAAGCTTTCTTT
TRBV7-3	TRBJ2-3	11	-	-	CASSSTDTQYF	TGTGCCAGCAGCTCAACAGATACGCAGTATTTT
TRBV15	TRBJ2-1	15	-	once	CATGTTGGVYNEQFF	TGTGCCACCGGAACCACTGGGGGAGTTTACAATGAGCAGTTCTTC
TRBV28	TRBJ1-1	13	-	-	CASKTDMNTEAFF	TGTGCCAGCAAAACGGATATGAACACTGAAGCTTTCTTT